Presented here are 27 T cell receptor beta chains from one specimen sequenced in a study of graft-versus-host responses after intestinal transplantation. Here immunoSEQ multiplex PCR was the method, and the copy in TCRdb shows in-frame clones only, minus some. The sample holds 120,000 or so clones, just under 95% seen once. What these receptors recognize is not known. The starting material was unstimulated CD8+ T cells sorted from spleen or lymph node cells, obtained before intestinal transplant. These receptors were taken from a human donor who received an intestinal transplant.

The V and J genes are TRBV9 and TRBJ1-1; 8 positions agree with TRBD1. This CDR3 comprises 15 residues. J lost 4 bases, V lost 0 bases, and 5 bases had no gene match. CDR1 is SGDLS and CDR2 is YYNGEE in the germline V gene. DNA for the CDR3: TGTGCCAGCAGCGTAGACAGGGGGGTAGGCACTGAAGCTTTCTTT. Amino acids: CASSVDRGVGTEAFF. Complete variable domain (other parts from reference TRBV9 and TRBJ1-1): DSGVTQTPKHLITATGQRVTLRCSPRSGDLSVYWYQQSLDQGLQFLIQYYNGEERAKGNILERFSAQQFPDLHSELNLSSLELGDSALYFCASSVDRGVGTEAFFGQGTRLTVV.

The rearrangement uses TRBV14 and TRBJ2-1; D gene unclear. The V gene's germline CDR1 is SGHDN and CDR2 FVKESK. This CDR3 contains 11 residues. Between the trimmed V and J ends, which lost 5 bases and 4 bases, there was a span of 3 bases. In nucleotides, the CDR3 is TGTGCCAGCAGCTCTTACAATGAGCAGTTCTTC. Protein product: CASSSYNEQFF. The full variable domain, its missing parts supplied by reference TRBV14 and TRBJ2-1, is EAGVTQFPSHSVIEKGQTVTLRCDPISGHDNLYWYRRVMGKEIKFLLHFVKESKQDESGMPNNRFLAERTGGTYSTLKVQPAELEDSGVYFCASSSYNEQFFGPGTRLTVL.

V gene TRBV9 combines with J gene TRBJ2-1; no clear D gene. This CDR3 is built from 16 residues. Looked up from germline, CDR1 is SGDLS and CDR2 is YYNGEE. V dropped 0 bases and J dropped 8 bases, with 18 bases sitting between them. The CDR3 region has the DNA TGTGCCAGCAGCGTAGGGGGTAGCCGGCACCGCGATGAGCAGTTCTTC. Translating it yields CASSVGGSRHRDEQFF.

This sequence joins TRBV7-8 and TRBJ1-1; D is uncertain. Trimming took off 4 bases at V and 5 bases at J, with 11 bases between the two ends. CDR1 is SGHVS and CDR2 is FQNEAQ in the germline V gene. The CDR3 is made up of 13 amino acids. The DNA of the CDR3 is TGTGCCAGCAGCTCCCGAGGGCATACTGAAGCTTTCTTT. As protein: CASSSRGHTEAFF.

This clone was seen more than once but under ten times. The V gene is TRBV10-2, the J gene TRBJ2-1; D ambiguous. This CDR3 comprises 14 residues. Looked up from germline, CDR1 is WSHSY and CDR2 is SAAADI. The V gene lost 1 base and the J gene lost 6 bases, with 10 bases spanning the gap. The chain's CDR3 is CASSEFSVINEQFF. As DNA, the CDR3 is TGCGCCAGCAGTGAGTTTTCTGTTATCAATGAGCAGTTCTTC.

This chain connects TRBV6-5 to TRBJ2-1; TRBD2 matches at 8 bases. Germline values: CDR1 MNHEY, CDR2 SVGAGI. The CDR3 totals 16 residues. The junction had 4 bases not matched to a gene; V was cut back by 2 bases and J by 1 base. The CDR3 spells CASSYRGGRSYNEQFF. CDR3 nucleotide sequence: TGTGCCAGCAGTTACCGGGGGGGCCGGTCCTACAATGAGCAGTTCTTC.

The V call is TRBV5-6, the J call TRBJ2-1, with 8 bases lining up with TRBD2. The trim removed 0 bases at V and 7 bases at J, leaving 6 bases unmatched. The germline V gene has CDR1 SGHDT and CDR2 YYEEEE. CDR3 length: 15 residues. The CDR3 nucleotides read TGTGCCAGCAGCTTGGGGGGGACTAGTAAGAATGAGCAGTTCTTC. Translated: CASSLGGTSKNEQFF.

This chain joins TRBV7-9 and TRBJ1-1; possibly TRBD1 for D (5 bases). Trimming stripped 7 bases from V and 5 bases from J, with 14 bases between. The germline V gene has CDR1 SEHNR and CDR2 FQNEAQ (reference sequence). The CDR3 extends over 13 amino acids. CDR3 sequence (DNA): TGTGCCAGCACCCCCGGGGGGTTGACTGAAGCTTTCTTT. It encodes CASTPGGLTEAFF. Full variable domain (missing parts from reference TRBV7-9 and TRBJ1-1): DTGVSQNPRHKITKRGQNVTFRCDPISEHNRLYWYRQTLGQGPEFLTYFQNEAQLEKSRLLSDRFSAERPKGSFSTLEIQRTEQGDSAMYLCASTPGGLTEAFFGQGTRLTVV.

The chain recombines TRBV29-1 with TRBJ1-2; 12 nucleotides agree with TRBD1. CDR3 length: 16 residues. Germline CDR1 reads SQVTM; CDR2 reads ANQGSEA. The V gene end was trimmed by 1 base and the J gene end by 6 bases; junction bases not matched to a gene: 9. The CDR3 region has the DNA TGCAGCGTTGAAGGAGATAGGGACAGGGGGCAGCATGGCTACACCTTC. Protein sequence: CSVEGDRDRGQHGYTF.

This chain connects TRBV30 to TRBJ1-4; possibly TRBD1 for D (5 bases). This CDR3 spans 13 amino acids. Germline CDR1 GTSNPN, CDR2 SVGIG (reference sequence). V was shortened by 2 bases and J by 8 bases, with 12 bases between the two germline ends. The DNA of the CDR3 is TGTGCCTGGAGTCAAGTCGGGGGAGAAAAACTGTTTTTT. This codes for CAWSQVGGEKLFF.

The chain is built from TRBV27 and TRBJ2-2, with 11 positions matching TRBD1. This CDR3 is 16 amino acids long. The germline CDR1 and CDR2 sequences are MNHEY and SMNVEV (reference sequence). Unmatched junction bases numbered 8, after V lost 4 bases and J lost 7 bases. This chain's CDR3 is CASSSQDRGLGGELFF. The CDR3 DNA is TGTGCCAGCAGTTCCCAGGACAGGGGGCTCGGCGGGGAGCTGTTTTTT.

The chain carries TRBV2 and TRBJ2-1, with 10 bases matching TRBD2. CDR1 SNHLY and CDR2 FYNNEI come from the germline V gene. Trimming removed 7 bases from V and 8 bases from J; junction bases left unmatched: 11. The CDR3 runs 15 residues. The CDR3 nucleotides are TGTGCCAGCACTTTAAGCGGGAGGGACGCGGATGAGCAGTTCTTC. As protein: CASTLSGRDADEQFF.

The chain couples TRBV12-5 to TRBJ2-5; 8 bases fit TRBD1. The end of the DNA aligns better with TRBJ2-7, so the J call may be wrong. The CDR3 loop spans 16 amino acids. Germline V CDR1 and CDR2: LGHNT, FRNRAP. CDR3 loop: CASGLAATGANYEQYF. The CDR3 DNA is TGTGCTAGTGGTTTGGCCGCGACAGGGGCGAACTACGAGCAGTACTTC.

The rearrangement uses TRBV7-9 and TRBJ1-1; D call uncertain. This CDR3 spans 14 amino acids. The germline CDR1 and CDR2 sequences are SEHNR and FQNEAQ (reference sequence). Trimming removed 1 base from V and 1 base from J, with 7 bases in between. The CDR3 DNA reads TGTGCCAGCAGCTTAGTTGTAGGGAACACTGAAGCTTTCTTT. It codes for CASSLVVGNTEAFF. The entire variable domain, with the rest obtained from reference TRBV7-9 and TRBJ1-1, is as follows: DTGVSQNPRHKITKRGQNVTFRCDPISEHNRLYWYRQTLGQGPEFLTYFQNEAQLEKSRLLSDRFSAERPKGSFSTLEIQRTEQGDSAMYLCASSLVVGNTEAFFGQGTRLTVV.

The rearrangement uses TRBV19 and TRBJ2-7; 9 bases line up with TRBD2. The CDR3 is made up of 13 amino acids. The germline gives CDR1 LNHDA, CDR2 SQIVND (reference sequence). Losses at the gene ends were 10 bases for V and 5 bases for J; bases not matched to a gene: 9. The CDR3 DNA reads TGTGCCACGGCTTGGACTAGCGAGCACGAGCAGTACTTC. It codes for CATAWTSEHEQYF. The full variable domain, its missing parts supplied by reference TRBV19 and TRBJ2-7, is DGGITQSPKYLFRKEGQNVTLSCEQNLNHDAMYWYRQDPGQGLRLIYYSQIVNDFQKGDIAEGYSVSREKKESFPLTVTSAQKNPTAFYLCATAWTSEHEQYFGPGTRLTVT.

This rearrangement joins TRBV6-5 to TRBJ2-4; 9 nucleotides agree with TRBD2. This CDR3 contains 13 residues. V lost 5 bases to trimming and J lost 14 bases; unmatched junction nucleotides: 10. Per the germline V gene, CDR1 is MNHEY and CDR2 is SVGAGI. CDR3 DNA sequence: TGTGCCAGCAGTCCGACCGAGCGGGAGGCTAAGTACTTC. This encodes CASSPTEREAKYF.

The count of this clone is one. The V gene is TRBV5-1, the J gene TRBJ2-7, with D tentatively TRBD1 (5 bases). The CDR3 is made up of 14 amino acids. V lost 3 bases to trimming and J lost 6 bases, with 16 bases between them. Germline assignment: CDR1 SGHRS and CDR2 YFSETQ. CDR3 bases: TGCGCCAGCAGCTGGGGCGAACGTCCACCCGAGCAGTACTTC. Protein: CASSWGERPPEQYF.

The CDR3 loop reads CASSLRTSGSSYEQYF. CDR3 bases: TGTGCCAGCAGTTTAAGGACTAGCGGGAGCTCCTACGAGCAGTACTTC. V is TRBV28 and J is TRBJ2-7; 13 bases match TRBD2. Per the germline V gene, CDR1 is MDHEN and CDR2 is SYDVKM. V gave up 2 bases and J gave up 0 bases; unmatched junction bases: 1. This CDR3 has 16 residues.

In this sample, this clone turned up once. The chain has TRBV11-2 and TRBJ2-1, with 9 nucleotides matching TRBD2. The CDR3 is 16 residues long. The J segment lost 6 bases and the V segment lost 0 bases, leaving 6 bases of the junction unmatched. The germline V gene encodes CDR1 SGHAT and CDR2 FQNNGV. The chain's CDR3 is CASSLEGTSLINEQFF. The DNA of the CDR3 is TGTGCCAGCAGCTTAGAAGGGACTAGCCTAATCAATGAGCAGTTCTTC.

This chain connects TRBV7-9 to TRBJ2-7, with D possibly matching TRBD1 (5 bases). CDR3 length: 14 amino acids. V lost 5 bases to trimming and J lost 6 bases, with 17 bases between them. Germline V gene sequence: CDR1 SEHNR, CDR2 FQNEAQ (reference sequence). CDR3 nucleotide sequence: TGTGCCAGCAGCCCCCCAGGGAACCCCCTCGAGCAGTACTTC. It codes for CASSPPGNPLEQYF.

The J gene is TRBJ2-7, the V gene TRBV6-1; TRBD2 is a possible D gene (5 bases). The V end lost 6 bases, the J end lost 3 bases, and 18 bases lay between the germline ends. The CDR3 consists of 15 residues. Per the germline V gene, CDR1 is MNHNS and CDR2 is SASEGT. The CDR3 DNA reads as TGTGCCAGCAGCACCGACTGGACCCGGGGCTACGAGCAGTACTTC. Amino acids: CASSTDWTRGYEQYF.

The V call is TRBV5-1, the J call TRBJ2-2, with D possibly being TRBD1 (6 bases). Trimming shortened V by 4 bases and J by 6 bases, and 10 bases separated the two germline ends. Germline V gives CDR1 SGHRS, CDR2 YFSETQ. The CDR3 spans 13 residues. The CDR3 DNA is TGCGCCAGCAGCCTGACAGGCCCCGGGGAGCTGTTTTTT. Translating it yields CASSLTGPGELFF.

The CDR3 loop is CSVDRAGGYGYTF. The CDR3 DNA sequence: TGCAGCGTAGACAGGGCGGGAGGCTATGGCTACACCTTC. The rearrangement joins TRBV29-1 to TRBJ1-2, with 7 bases lining up with TRBD1. Per germline, CDR1 SQVTM and CDR2 ANQGSEA. The CDR3 has 13 residues. V lost 6 bases to trimming and J lost 4 bases; unmatched junction nucleotides: 8.

The V call is TRBV30, the J call TRBJ1-3; D call uncertain. The CDR3 length is 13 residues. With 7 bases removed from V and 0 bases from J, the gap between germline ends came to 10 bases. Germline CDR1 reads GTSNPN; CDR2 reads SVGIG (reference sequence). The CDR3 DNA reads TGTGCCTTAGGACCGTACTCTGGAAACACCATATATTTT. It specifies CALGPYSGNTIYF.

This clone was seen once. The V and J genes are TRBV19 and TRBJ2-5; D is undetermined. The germline V gene has CDR1 LNHDA and CDR2 SQIVND (reference sequence). This CDR3 has 12 residues. V lost 3 bases and J lost 7, with 9 bases in between. In nucleotides, the CDR3 is TGTGCCAGTAGTATGCGACGCCCGACCCAGTACTTC. Translated, it gives CASSMRRPTQYF.

The chain combines TRBV7-2 with TRBJ2-1, with 7 bases fitting TRBD2. The CDR3 covers 14 residues. Germline lookup yields CDR1 SGHTA and CDR2 FQGNSA. The V and J ends lost 3 bases and 5 bases, in that order; junction bases with no gene match: 4. Written as DNA, the CDR3 is TGTGCCAGCAGCTTTACGGGAGGTAACAATGAGCAGTTCTTC. Translation: CASSFTGGNNEQFF.

The rearrangement uses TRBV4-1 and TRBJ2-7; D is possibly TRBD2 (5 bases). The germline gives CDR1 MGHRA, CDR2 YSYEKL. V was trimmed by 1 base and J by 6 bases, leaving 13 bases between them. The CDR3 has 14 amino acids. The CDR3, as DNA: TGCGCCAGCAGCCAAGGTGGGAGTCCGGTCGAGCAGTACTTC. As protein: CASSQGGSPVEQYF.